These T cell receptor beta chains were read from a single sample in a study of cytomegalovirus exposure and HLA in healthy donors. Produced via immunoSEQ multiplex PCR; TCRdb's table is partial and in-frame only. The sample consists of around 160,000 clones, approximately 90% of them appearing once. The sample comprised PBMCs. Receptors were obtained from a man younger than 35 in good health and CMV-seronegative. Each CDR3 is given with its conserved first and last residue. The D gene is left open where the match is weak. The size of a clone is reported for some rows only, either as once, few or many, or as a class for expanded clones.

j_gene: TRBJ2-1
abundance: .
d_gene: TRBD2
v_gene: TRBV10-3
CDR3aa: CAISEVGAASGEPYNEQFF
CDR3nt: TGTGCCATCAGTGAGGTGGGTGCGGCTAGCGGAGAACCCTACAATGAGCAGTTCTTC

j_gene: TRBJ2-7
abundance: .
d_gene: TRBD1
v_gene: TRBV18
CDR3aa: CASSPQRTGNYEQYF
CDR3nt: TGTGCCAGCTCCCCCCAGCGGACAGGGAACTACGAGCAGTACTTC

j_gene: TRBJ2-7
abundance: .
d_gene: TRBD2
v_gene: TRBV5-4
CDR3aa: CASSLTSGLWRYEQYF
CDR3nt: TGTGCCAGCAGCTTGACTAGCGGGTTGTGGAGATACGAGCAGTACTTC

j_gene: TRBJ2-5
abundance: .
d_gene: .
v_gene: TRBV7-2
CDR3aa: CASGILGETQYF
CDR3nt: TGTGCCAGCGGTATTCTCGGGGAGACCCAGTACTTC

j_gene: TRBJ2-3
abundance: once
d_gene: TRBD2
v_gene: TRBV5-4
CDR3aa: CASSSVLAGVLDTQYF
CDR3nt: TGTGCCAGCAGCTCCGTACTAGCGGGGGTGTTAGATACGCAGTATTTT

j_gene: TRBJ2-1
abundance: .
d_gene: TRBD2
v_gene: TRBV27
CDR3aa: CASSPTRTSGNNEQFF
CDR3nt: TGTGCCAGCAGTCCAACTCGGACTAGCGGGAACAATGAGCAGTTCTTC

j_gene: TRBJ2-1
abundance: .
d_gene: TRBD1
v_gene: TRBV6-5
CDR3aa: CASRSGTANEQFF
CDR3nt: TGTGCCAGCAGGTCCGGGACAGCCAATGAGCAGTTCTTC

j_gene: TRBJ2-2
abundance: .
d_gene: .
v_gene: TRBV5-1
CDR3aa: CASSLYRVTGELFF
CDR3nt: TGCGCCAGCAGCTTGTACAGGGTGACCGGGGAGCTGTTTTTT

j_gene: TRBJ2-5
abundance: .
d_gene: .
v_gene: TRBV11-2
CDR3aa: CASSLDRGIETQYF
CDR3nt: TGTGCCAGCAGCTTAGATCGCGGGATTGAGACCCAGTACTTC

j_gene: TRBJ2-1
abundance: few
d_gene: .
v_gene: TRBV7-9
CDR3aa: CASSLAGVGNEQFF
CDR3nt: TGTGCCAGCAGCTTAGCGGGCGTGGGCAATGAGCAGTTCTTC

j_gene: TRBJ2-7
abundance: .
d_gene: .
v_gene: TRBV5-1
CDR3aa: CASSLYSSDGAYEQYF
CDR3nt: TGCGCCAGCAGCTTATATTCCTCCGACGGAGCCTACGAGCAGTACTTC

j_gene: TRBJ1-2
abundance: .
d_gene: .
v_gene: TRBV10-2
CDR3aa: CASRSTGLYGYTF
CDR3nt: TGCGCCAGCAGGAGTACGGGACTCTATGGCTACACCTTC

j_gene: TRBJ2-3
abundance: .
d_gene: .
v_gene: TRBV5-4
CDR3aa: CASSLMGASTDTQYF
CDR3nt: TGTGCCAGCAGCTTGATGGGGGCTAGCACAGATACGCAGTATTTT

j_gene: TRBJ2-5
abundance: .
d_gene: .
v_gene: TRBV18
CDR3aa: CASSPRSDTYQETQYF
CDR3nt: TGTGCCAGCTCACCAAGGTCTGACACCTATCAAGAGACCCAGTACTTC

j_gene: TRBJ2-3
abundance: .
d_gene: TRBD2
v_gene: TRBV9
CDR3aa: CASSVRREGRTDTQYF
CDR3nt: TGTGCCAGCAGCGTCCGGCGGGAGGGCAGGACAGATACGCAGTATTTT

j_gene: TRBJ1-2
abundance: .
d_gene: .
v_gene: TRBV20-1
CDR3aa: CSARVGDRYTF
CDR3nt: TGCAGTGCTAGAGTCGGGGATCGCTACACCTTC

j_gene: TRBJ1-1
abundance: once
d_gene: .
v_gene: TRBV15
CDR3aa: CATSSRGFYTEAFF
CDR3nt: TGTGCCACCAGCAGCCGGGGGTTTTACACTGAAGCTTTCTTT

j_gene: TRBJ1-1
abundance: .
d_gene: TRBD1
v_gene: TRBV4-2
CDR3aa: CASSPSSGTGVGTEAFF
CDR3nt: TGTGCCAGCAGCCCTAGTTCCGGGACAGGGGTAGGCACTGAAGCTTTCTTT

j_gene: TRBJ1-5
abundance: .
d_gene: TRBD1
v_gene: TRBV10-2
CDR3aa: CASCETGWQPQHF
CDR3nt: TGCGCCAGCTGTGAGACAGGGTGGCAGCCCCAGCATTTT

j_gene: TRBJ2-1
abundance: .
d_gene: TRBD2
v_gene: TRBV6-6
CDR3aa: CASSPGLAGYNEQFF
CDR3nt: TGTGCCAGCAGCCCCGGACTAGCGGGCTACAATGAGCAGTTCTTC